The rows below give T cell receptor beta chains drawn from one sample of a study of cytomegalovirus exposure and HLA in healthy donors. This table comes from immunoSEQ multiplex PCR, and its TCRdb copy is limited to in-frame clones, with some not included. Among 110,000 to 150,000 clones listed, roughly 70% were seen once. Sequencing was performed on PBMCs. Receptors were obtained from an older woman in good health and CMV-seropositive. Both conserved end residues are part of each CDR3. The D gene is left open where the match is weak. Expanded clones are given a class, and other clones once, few, many or no size at all.

abundance: -; j_gene: TRBJ2-7; len: 17; v_gene: TRBV7-8; d_gene: TRBD2; CDR3aa: CASTLLGTSGSSYEQYF; CDR3nt: TGTGCCAGCACCCTGCTAGGGACTAGCGGAAGCTCCTACGAGCAGTACTTC
abundance: few; j_gene: TRBJ1-5; len: 14; v_gene: TRBV27; d_gene: TRBD1; CDR3aa: CASSMDRRNQPQHF; CDR3nt: TGTGCCAGCAGTATGGACAGGCGAAATCAGCCCCAGCATTTT
abundance: -; j_gene: TRBJ2-1; len: 14; v_gene: TRBV14; d_gene: -; CDR3aa: CASSPRGAYNEQFF; CDR3nt: TGTGCCAGCAGCCCCCGGGGAGCCTACAATGAGCAGTTCTTC
abundance: -; j_gene: TRBJ1-2; len: 14; v_gene: TRBV5-1; d_gene: TRBD1; CDR3aa: CASSTLQGAGGYTF; CDR3nt: TGCGCCAGCAGCACCCTACAGGGGGCGGGTGGCTACACCTTC
abundance: few; j_gene: TRBJ1-5; len: 13; v_gene: TRBV29-1; d_gene: TRBD1; CDR3aa: CSVGTGNNQPQHF; CDR3nt: TGCAGCGTTGGGACAGGTAACAATCAGCCCCAGCATTTT
abundance: -; j_gene: TRBJ1-2; len: 12; v_gene: TRBV6-6; d_gene: -; CDR3aa: CASSYPSDGYTF; CDR3nt: TGTGCCAGCAGTTACCCCTCGGATGGCTACACCTTC
abundance: -; j_gene: TRBJ1-4; len: 15; v_gene: TRBV5-1; d_gene: -; CDR3aa: CATKMGRGAHEKLFF; CDR3nt: TGCGCCACCAAGATGGGCCGGGGGGCCCATGAAAAACTGTTTTTT
abundance: few; j_gene: TRBJ1-1; len: 11; v_gene: TRBV7-9; d_gene: -; CDR3aa: CASRDTSEAFF; CDR3nt: TGTGCCAGCAGAGACACGTCTGAAGCTTTCTTT
abundance: -; j_gene: TRBJ1-4; len: 14; v_gene: TRBV30; d_gene: -; CDR3aa: CAWSGEGAREKLFF; CDR3nt: TGTGCCTGGAGTGGGGAAGGGGCGAGGGAAAAACTGTTTTTT
abundance: once; j_gene: TRBJ2-7; len: 15; v_gene: TRBV15; d_gene: TRBD2; CDR3aa: CATSRALAGSYEQYF; CDR3nt: TGTGCCACCAGCAGAGCACTAGCGGGCTCCTACGAGCAGTACTTC
abundance: -; j_gene: TRBJ1-2; len: 11; v_gene: TRBV28; d_gene: TRBD1; CDR3aa: CATGTGYGYTF; CDR3nt: TGTGCCACCGGGACAGGTTATGGCTACACCTTC
abundance: -; j_gene: TRBJ2-5; len: 15; v_gene: TRBV5-4; d_gene: TRBD2; CDR3aa: CASSLGLAGGETQYF; CDR3nt: TGTGCCAGCAGCCTCGGACTAGCGGGAGGAGAGACCCAGTACTTC
abundance: few; j_gene: TRBJ1-6; len: 14; v_gene: TRBV25-1; d_gene: -; CDR3aa: CASKLAGYNSPLHF; CDR3nt: TGTGCCAGCAAATTGGCCGGGTATAATTCACCCCTCCACTTT
abundance: -; j_gene: TRBJ1-5; len: 18; v_gene: TRBV10-3; d_gene: -; CDR3aa: CAISGPQGSGDSNQPQHF; CDR3nt: TGTGCCATCAGTGGGCCCCAGGGATCAGGAGATAGCAATCAGCCCCAGCATTTT
abundance: few; j_gene: TRBJ2-7; len: 14; v_gene: TRBV5-1; d_gene: TRBD1; CDR3aa: CASSQEDRSYEQYF; CDR3nt: TGCGCCAGCAGCCAAGAGGACAGGTCCTACGAGCAGTACTTC
abundance: -; j_gene: TRBJ1-1; len: 17; v_gene: TRBV4-1; d_gene: TRBD1; CDR3aa: CASSRSGTGGANTEAFF; CDR3nt: TGCGCCAGCAGCCGGTCCGGGACAGGGGGCGCGAACACTGAAGCTTTCTTT
abundance: -; j_gene: TRBJ1-4; len: 16; v_gene: TRBV4-2; d_gene: -; CDR3aa: CASSQDYSGENEKLFF; CDR3nt: TGTGCCAGCAGCCAAGATTACTCCGGGGAGAATGAAAAACTGTTTTTT
abundance: -; j_gene: TRBJ2-4; len: 14; v_gene: TRBV30; d_gene: TRBD1; CDR3aa: CAWSPQGAKNIQYF; CDR3nt: TGTGCCTGGAGTCCACAGGGGGCCAAAAACATTCAGTACTTC
abundance: -; j_gene: TRBJ2-5; len: 12; v_gene: TRBV18; d_gene: -; CDR3aa: CASSPRGETQYF; CDR3nt: TGTGCCAGCTCACCACGCGGGGAGACCCAGTACTTC
abundance: -; j_gene: TRBJ2-5; len: 15; v_gene: TRBV6-5; d_gene: TRBD1; CDR3aa: CASSYSRQGARSQYF; CDR3nt: TGTGCCAGCAGTTACTCGCGACAGGGTGCGAGGTCCCAGTACTTC
abundance: -; j_gene: TRBJ2-1; len: 15; v_gene: TRBV6-5; d_gene: -; CDR3aa: CASSPTGSRYNEQFF; CDR3nt: TGTGCCAGCAGTCCTACGGGGAGCAGGTACAATGAGCAGTTCTTC
abundance: -; j_gene: TRBJ2-1; len: 14; v_gene: TRBV10-3; d_gene: TRBD2; CDR3aa: CAIRSSGRTNEQFF; CDR3nt: TGTGCCATCAGGTCTAGCGGGAGAACGAATGAGCAGTTCTTC
abundance: -; j_gene: TRBJ1-5; len: 14; v_gene: TRBV7-9; d_gene: -; CDR3aa: CASSLDSGNQPQHF; CDR3nt: TGTGCCAGCAGCTTGGACAGTGGAAATCAGCCCCAGCATTTT
abundance: -; j_gene: TRBJ2-7; len: 14; v_gene: TRBV19; d_gene: -; CDR3aa: CASSIAKGTYEQYF; CDR3nt: TGTGCCAGTAGTATAGCTAAGGGGACCTACGAGCAGTACTTC
abundance: -; j_gene: TRBJ1-4; len: 13; v_gene: TRBV27; d_gene: -; CDR3aa: CASSFGLKEKLFF; CDR3nt: TGTGCCAGCAGTTTTGGACTTAAGGAAAAACTGTTTTTT
abundance: -; j_gene: TRBJ2-3; len: 16; v_gene: TRBV28; d_gene: TRBD2; CDR3aa: CASSLSLGGAGGGQYF; CDR3nt: TGTGCCAGCAGTTTATCTCTGGGCGGCGCGGGAGGAGGGCAGTATTTT
abundance: few; j_gene: TRBJ1-2; len: 13; v_gene: TRBV30; d_gene: -; CDR3aa: CAWSVKQNYGYTF; CDR3nt: TGTGCCTGGAGTGTAAAACAGAACTATGGCTACACCTTC
abundance: -; j_gene: TRBJ1-5; len: 15; v_gene: TRBV6-5; d_gene: TRBD1; CDR3aa: CASSVSGTANQPQHF; CDR3nt: TGTGCCAGCAGTGTCTCCGGGACAGCCAATCAGCCCCAGCATTTT
abundance: -; j_gene: TRBJ1-4; len: 12; v_gene: TRBV7-9; d_gene: -; CDR3aa: CASSSGAEKLFF; CDR3nt: TGTGCCAGCAGCTCAGGGGCAGAAAAACTGTTTTTT